This T cell receptor beta chain was obtained from a study of CD8+ T cells in alopecia areata (dated by TCRdb to the late 2010s). With respect to the entire study: The treated patients, all with moderate-to-severe alopecia areata, were enrolled in an open-label pilot trial of oral tofacitinib given at 5 to 10 mg twice daily. Patients received tofacitinib for 6 to 18 months and were then followed off drug for 6 months to check for delayed response and recurrence. High-throughput TCRbeta sequencing was used to examine T cell clonal expansion in alopecia areata in both the C3H/HeJ mouse model and human patients. On the human side, TCRbeta sequencing was run on scalp tissue and on sorted CD4+ and CD8+ peripheral blood T cells from healthy controls and from alopecia areata patients with either patchy or totalis/universalis disease. Biopsies were taken from tofacitinib-treated patients at baseline and again at 4 and 24 weeks into treatment, and several of those patients also had a later scalp biopsy. Clonality in the scalp was compared among normal scalp (n=4), patchy alopecia areata scalp (n=8), and alopecia totalis/universalis scalp (n=8). The RNA source kit depended on sample type: the PAXgene miRNA kit for fixed scalp, the miRNeasy kit for PBMCs, and the RNeasy kit for mouse skin. immunoSEQ multiplex PCR using 35 Vbeta forward primers and 13 Jbeta reverse primers was used to amplify TCRbeta CDR3 regions. Overall study results and their limits: Unlike mouse skin, where gammadelta T cells dominate, normal human skin contains resident alphabeta T cells that get sequenced too, which complicates analysis of the scalp TCR repertoire. Compared with mice, TCR sequences shared between patients were less clear, possibly partly because of HLA diversity across the patient population. Higher clonality and more expanded CD8+ clones were observed in lesional scalp than in normal scalp, particularly in alopecia totalis/universalis, a finding suggestive of antigenic drive.

The library was produced with the immunoSEQ multiplex PCR assay. RNA was extracted from all samples and reverse transcribed into cDNA, which served as template for TCR sequencing. First-strand cDNA was synthesized with SuperScript III using a 2:1 mix of oligo-dT and random hexamers. Amplification bias was assessed with a synthetic immune receptor repertoire, and residual bias was removed computationally. Under the source paper's analysis protocol: Raw reads were preprocessed for error removal, and CDR3 was defined according to IMGT conventions as running from the conserved cysteine to phenylalanine. Clonality was calculated as 1 minus Shannon entropy normalized by log2 of the number of productive unique TCRs. Whether each scalp clone was CD4 or CD8 was inferred by checking scalp TCRbeta sequences against the CD4 and CD8 repertoires from sorted blood. In TCRdb, the immuneACCESS table is reduced to in-frame sequences with V and J assigned. These tables do not hold every clone; where another copy was compared, an unresolved V gene accounts for under half, and the others remain unexplained. V and J calls and clone size follow that table, whereas D and trimming were derived from the DNA. For this sample there are some 170,000 clones; roughly 65% appear just once. The top ten clonotypes cover approximately 1.7% of the sample.

In light of the paper, this sample's time point label describes: baseline before oral tofacitinib. From alopecia areata patients, peripheral blood was collected along with lesional scalp punch biopsies. After PBMCs were isolated by density centrifugation and stained for CD3, CD4 and CD8, a FACSAria was used to sort CD4+ and CD8+ T cells. For this clone: No antigen is known for it. No base quality values were provided; no much bigger clone lies one nucleotide off.

V is reduced by 5 bases and J by 4 bases, leaving a spacing of 9 bases between them. The CDR3 runs 12 amino acids, cysteine and phenylalanine included. Just the 36-base CDR3 DNA is kept, in frame starting at base 1. Reading the germline V gene (reference sequence) gives CDR1 GTSNPN and CDR2 SVGIG. The material was CD4+ T cells sorted from blood, obtained at week 0. The TCR originated in a human donor with alopecia areata. The chain employs TRBV30 and TRBJ1-5; perhaps TRBD1 is the D gene, with 5 bases matching. The nucleotide sequence is given as TGTGCCTGGGGAGGGGTGAATCAGCCCCAGCATTTT. Its product reads: CAWGGVNQPQHF. Where the CDR3 stops, the reference TRBV30 and TRBJ1-5 genes take over; the full variable domain is SQTIHQWPATLVQPVGSPLSLECTVEGTSNPNLYWYRQAAGRGLQLLFYSVGIGQISSEVPQNLSASRPQDRQFILSSKKLLLSDSGFYLCAWGGVNQPQHFGDGTRLSIL.